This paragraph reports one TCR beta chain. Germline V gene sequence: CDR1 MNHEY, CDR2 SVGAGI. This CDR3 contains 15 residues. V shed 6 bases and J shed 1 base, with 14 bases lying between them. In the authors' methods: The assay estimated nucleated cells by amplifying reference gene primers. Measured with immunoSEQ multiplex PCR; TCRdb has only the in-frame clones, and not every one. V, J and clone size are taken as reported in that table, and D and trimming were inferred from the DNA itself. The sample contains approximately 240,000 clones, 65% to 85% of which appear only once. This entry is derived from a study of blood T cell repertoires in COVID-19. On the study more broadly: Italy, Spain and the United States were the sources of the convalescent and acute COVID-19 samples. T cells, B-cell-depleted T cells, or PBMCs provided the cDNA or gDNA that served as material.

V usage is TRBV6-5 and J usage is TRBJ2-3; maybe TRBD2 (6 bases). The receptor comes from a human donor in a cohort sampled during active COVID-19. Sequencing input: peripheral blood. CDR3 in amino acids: CASRGPDYRTDTQYF. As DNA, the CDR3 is TGTGCCAGCAGGGGCCCGGACTACCGCACAGATACGCAGTATTTT.